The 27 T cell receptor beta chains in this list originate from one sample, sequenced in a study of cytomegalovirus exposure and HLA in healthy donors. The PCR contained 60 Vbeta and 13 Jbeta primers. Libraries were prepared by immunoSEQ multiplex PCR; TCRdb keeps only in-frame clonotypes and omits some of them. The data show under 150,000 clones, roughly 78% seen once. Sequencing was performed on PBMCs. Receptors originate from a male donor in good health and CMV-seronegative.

CDR3 residues: CASSIGLAGGQILNTDTQYF. Written as DNA, the CDR3 is TGCGCCAGCAGCATTGGACTAGCGGGGGGGCAAATCCTTAACACAGATACGCAGTATTTT. This rearrangement joins TRBV5-1 to TRBJ2-3; 15 nucleotides match TRBD2. This CDR3 has 20 amino acids. Germline V CDR1 and CDR2: SGHRS, YFSETQ. V gave up 4 bases and J gave up 2 bases; unmatched junction bases: 14. Looking up the rest from reference TRBV5-1 and TRBJ2-3 gives the full variable domain: KAGVTQTPRYLIKTRGQQVTLSCSPISGHRSVSWYQQTPGQGLQFLFEYFSETQRNKGNFPGRFSGRQFSNSRSEMNVSTLELGDSALYLCASSIGLAGGQILNTDTQYFGPGTRLTVL.

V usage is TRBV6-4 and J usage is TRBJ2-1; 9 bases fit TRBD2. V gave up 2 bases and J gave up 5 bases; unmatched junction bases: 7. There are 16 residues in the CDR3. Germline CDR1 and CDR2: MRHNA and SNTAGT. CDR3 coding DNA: TGTGCCAGCAGTGACCTAGCGGGAAGCGGCCACAATGAGCAGTTCTTC. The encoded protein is CASSDLAGSGHNEQFF.

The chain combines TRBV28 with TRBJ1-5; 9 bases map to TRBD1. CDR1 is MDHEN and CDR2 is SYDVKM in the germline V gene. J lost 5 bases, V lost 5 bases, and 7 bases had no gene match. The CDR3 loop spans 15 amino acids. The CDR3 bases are TGTGCCAGCAGTCCTACAGGGGGCTTCTATCAGCCCCAGCATTTT. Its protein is CASSPTGGFYQPQHF.

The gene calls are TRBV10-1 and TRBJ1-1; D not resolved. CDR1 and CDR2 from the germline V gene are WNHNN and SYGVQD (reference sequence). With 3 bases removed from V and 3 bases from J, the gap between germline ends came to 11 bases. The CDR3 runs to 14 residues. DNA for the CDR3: TGCGCCAGCAGTGATTCAGGTTTTGACACTGAAGCTTTCTTT. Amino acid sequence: CASSDSGFDTEAFF.

The CDR3 reads CASMRDRITFGNTIYF. The CDR3 bases are TGTGCCAGTATGAGGGACAGGATTACCTTCGGAAACACCATATATTTT. This chain connects TRBV19 to TRBJ1-3; 8 bases are shared with TRBD1. The CDR3 has 16 amino acids. V was clipped by 7 bases and J by 4 bases; unmatched bases: 12. The V gene's germline CDR1 is LNHDA and CDR2 SQIVND (reference sequence).

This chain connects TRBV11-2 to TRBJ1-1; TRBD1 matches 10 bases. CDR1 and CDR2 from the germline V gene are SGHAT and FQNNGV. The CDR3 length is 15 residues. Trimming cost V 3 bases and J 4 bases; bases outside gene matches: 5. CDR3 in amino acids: CASSLGTGVATEAFF. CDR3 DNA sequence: TGTGCCAGCAGCTTGGGGACAGGGGTGGCCACTGAAGCTTTCTTT.

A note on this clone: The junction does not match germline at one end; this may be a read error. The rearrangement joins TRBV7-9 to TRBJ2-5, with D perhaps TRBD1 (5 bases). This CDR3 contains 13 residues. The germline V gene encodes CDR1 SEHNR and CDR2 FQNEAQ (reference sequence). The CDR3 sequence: CSSSLVTEETQYF. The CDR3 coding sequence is TGTTCCAGCAGCTTAGTGACAGAGGAGACCCAGTACTTC.

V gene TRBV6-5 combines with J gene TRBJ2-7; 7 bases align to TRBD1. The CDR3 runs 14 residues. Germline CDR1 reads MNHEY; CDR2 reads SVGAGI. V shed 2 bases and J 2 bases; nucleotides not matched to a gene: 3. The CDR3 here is CASSYGQVAYEQYF. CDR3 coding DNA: TGTGCCAGCAGTTACGGACAGGTTGCCTACGAGCAGTACTTC.

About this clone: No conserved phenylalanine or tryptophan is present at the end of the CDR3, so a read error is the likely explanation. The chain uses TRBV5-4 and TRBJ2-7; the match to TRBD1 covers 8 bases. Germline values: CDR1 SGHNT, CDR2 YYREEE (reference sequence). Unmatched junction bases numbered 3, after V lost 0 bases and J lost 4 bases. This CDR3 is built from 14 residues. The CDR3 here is CASSLGTGTYEQYC. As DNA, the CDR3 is TGTGCCAGCAGCTTGGGGACAGGGACATACGAGCAGTACTGC.

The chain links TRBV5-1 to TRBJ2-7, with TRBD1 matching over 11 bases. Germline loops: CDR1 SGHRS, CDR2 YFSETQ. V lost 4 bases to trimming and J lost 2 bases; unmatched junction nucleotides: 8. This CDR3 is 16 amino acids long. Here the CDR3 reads CASSIDPGQGAYEQYF. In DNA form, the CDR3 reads TGCGCCAGCAGCATAGACCCGGGACAGGGGGCCTACGAGCAGTACTTC.

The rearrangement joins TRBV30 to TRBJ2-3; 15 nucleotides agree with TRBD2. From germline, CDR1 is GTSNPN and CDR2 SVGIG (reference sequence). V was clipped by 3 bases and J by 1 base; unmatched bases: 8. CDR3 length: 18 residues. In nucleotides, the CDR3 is TGTGCCTGGAGACCCGGACTAGCGGGAGGGGGAGGCACAGATACGCAGTATTTT. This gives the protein CAWRPGLAGGGGTDTQYF.

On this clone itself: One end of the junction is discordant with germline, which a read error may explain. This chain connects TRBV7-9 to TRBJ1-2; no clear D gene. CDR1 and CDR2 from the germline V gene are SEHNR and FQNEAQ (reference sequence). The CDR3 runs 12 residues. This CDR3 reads CSSSLDSYGYTF. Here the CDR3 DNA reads TGTTCCAGCAGCCTTGACTCCTACGGCTACACCTTC.

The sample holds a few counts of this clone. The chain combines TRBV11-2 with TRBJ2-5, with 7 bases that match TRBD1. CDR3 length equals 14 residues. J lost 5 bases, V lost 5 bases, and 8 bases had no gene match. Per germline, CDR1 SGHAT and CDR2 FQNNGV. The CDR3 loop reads CASSPGGSGETQYF. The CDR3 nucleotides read TGTGCCAGCAGCCCAGGGGGATCGGGGGAGACCCAGTACTTC.

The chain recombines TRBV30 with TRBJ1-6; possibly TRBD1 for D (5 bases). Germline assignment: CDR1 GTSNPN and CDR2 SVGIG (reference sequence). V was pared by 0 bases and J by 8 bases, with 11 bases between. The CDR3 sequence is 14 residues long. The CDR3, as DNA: TGTGCCTGGAGTGTACGCAGGGAAGATTCACCCCTCCACTTT. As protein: CAWSVRREDSPLHF.

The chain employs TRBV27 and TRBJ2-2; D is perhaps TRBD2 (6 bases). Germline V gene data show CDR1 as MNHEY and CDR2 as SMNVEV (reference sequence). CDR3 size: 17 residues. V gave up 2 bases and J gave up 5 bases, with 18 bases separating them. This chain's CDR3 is CASSLSIQGGRTGELFF. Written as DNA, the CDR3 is TGTGCCAGCAGTTTAAGTATCCAGGGAGGTAGGACCGGGGAGCTGTTTTTT.

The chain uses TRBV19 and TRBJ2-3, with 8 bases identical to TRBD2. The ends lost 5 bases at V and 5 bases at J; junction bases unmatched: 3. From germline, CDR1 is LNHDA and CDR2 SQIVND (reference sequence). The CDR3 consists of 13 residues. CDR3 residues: CASSAGRVDTQYF. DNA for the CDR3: TGTGCCAGTAGTGCCGGGAGGGTAGATACGCAGTATTTT.

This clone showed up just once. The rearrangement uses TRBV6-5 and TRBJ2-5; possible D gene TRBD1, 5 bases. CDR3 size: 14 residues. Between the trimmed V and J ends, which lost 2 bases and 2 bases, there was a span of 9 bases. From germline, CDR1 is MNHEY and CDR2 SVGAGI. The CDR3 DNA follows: TGTGCCAGCAGTTACGACAGATTACAAGAGACCCAGTACTTC. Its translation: CASSYDRLQETQYF.

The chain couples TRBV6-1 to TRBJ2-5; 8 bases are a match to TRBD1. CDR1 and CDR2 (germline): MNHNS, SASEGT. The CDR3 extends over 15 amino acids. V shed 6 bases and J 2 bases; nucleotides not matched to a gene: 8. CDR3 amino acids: CASRFDRGEQETQYF. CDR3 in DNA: TGTGCCAGCAGATTCGACAGGGGAGAACAAGAGACCCAGTACTTC.

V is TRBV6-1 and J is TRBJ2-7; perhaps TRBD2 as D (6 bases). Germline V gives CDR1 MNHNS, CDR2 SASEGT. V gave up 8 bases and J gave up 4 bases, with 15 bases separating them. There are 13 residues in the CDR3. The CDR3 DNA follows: TGTGCCAGCCGTTCGGGAGCAGGGTACGAGCAGTACTTC. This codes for CASRSGAGYEQYF.

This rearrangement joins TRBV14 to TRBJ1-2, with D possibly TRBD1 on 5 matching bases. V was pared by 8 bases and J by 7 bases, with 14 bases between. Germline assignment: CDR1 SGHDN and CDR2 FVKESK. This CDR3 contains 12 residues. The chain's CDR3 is CASPSGSPGYTF. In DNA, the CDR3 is TGTGCCAGCCCCTCAGGGTCCCCTGGCTACACCTTC.

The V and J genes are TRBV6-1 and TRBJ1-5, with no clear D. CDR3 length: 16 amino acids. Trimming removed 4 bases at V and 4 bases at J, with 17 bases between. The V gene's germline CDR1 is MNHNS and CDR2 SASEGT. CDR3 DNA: TGTGCCAGCAGTGGTTGGCAGGCTTACAAAAATCAGCCCCAGCATTTT. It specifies CASSGWQAYKNQPQHF.

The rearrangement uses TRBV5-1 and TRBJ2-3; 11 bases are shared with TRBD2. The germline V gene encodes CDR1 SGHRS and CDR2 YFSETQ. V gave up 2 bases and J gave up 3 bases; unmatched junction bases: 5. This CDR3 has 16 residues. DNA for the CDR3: TGCGCCAGCAGCTTTAGCGGGAGGGCCGAGACAGATACGCAGTATTTT. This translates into CASSFSGRAETDTQYF.

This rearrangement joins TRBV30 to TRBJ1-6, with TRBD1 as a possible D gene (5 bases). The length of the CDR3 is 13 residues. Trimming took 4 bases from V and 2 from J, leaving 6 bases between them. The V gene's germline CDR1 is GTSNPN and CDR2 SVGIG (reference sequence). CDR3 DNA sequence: TGTGCCTGGACGGGGGCCTATAATTCACCCCTCCACTTT. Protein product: CAWTGAYNSPLHF.

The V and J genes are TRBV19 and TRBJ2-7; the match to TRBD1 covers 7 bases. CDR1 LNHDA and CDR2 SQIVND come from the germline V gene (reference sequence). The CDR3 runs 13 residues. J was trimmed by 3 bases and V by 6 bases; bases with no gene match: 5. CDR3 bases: TGTGCCAGTAGCAATACAGGGGACTACGAGCAGTACTTC. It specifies CASSNTGDYEQYF.

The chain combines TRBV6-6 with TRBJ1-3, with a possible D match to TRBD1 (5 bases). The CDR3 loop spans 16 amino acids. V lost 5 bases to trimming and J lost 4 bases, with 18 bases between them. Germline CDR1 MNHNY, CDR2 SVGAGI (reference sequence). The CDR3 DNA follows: TGTGCCAGCAGTCCTACTCCCCCAGGGCCCGGAAACACCATATATTTT. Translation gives CASSPTPPGPGNTIYF.

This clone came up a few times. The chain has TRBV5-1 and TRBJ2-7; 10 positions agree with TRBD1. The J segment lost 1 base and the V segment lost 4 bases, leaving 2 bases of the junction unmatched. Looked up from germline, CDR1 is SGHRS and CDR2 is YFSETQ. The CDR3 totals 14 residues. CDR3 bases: TGCGCCAGCAGCGAGGGACAGGGGTCCTACGAGCAGTACTTC. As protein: CASSEGQGSYEQYF.

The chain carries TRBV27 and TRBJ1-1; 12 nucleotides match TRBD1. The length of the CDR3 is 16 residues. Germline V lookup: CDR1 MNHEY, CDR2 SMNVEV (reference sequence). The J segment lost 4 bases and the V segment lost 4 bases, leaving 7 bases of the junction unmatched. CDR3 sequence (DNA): TGTGCCAGCAGTTCCGGGACAGGGGGCTTTTTCACTGAAGCTTTCTTT. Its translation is CASSSGTGGFFTEAFF.